This TCR beta chain comes out of a study of T-cell reconstitution after alpha-beta-depleted transplantation in children. General study findings and limits: There were reportedly several hundred expanded graft clones from which alpha-beta T cells came about two months after transplant. Day-60 TCRbeta diversity that was high in some patients was derived from surviving recipient T cells and thymic progenitors. T-cell counts and diversity at one year following transplant were attributed mainly to newly produced T cells.

With respect to this clonotype: Its antigen is still unknown.

Researchers prepared the TCRbeta library using unique molecular identifiers, the study reports. One entry per CDR3 protein, called by TCRdb with MiXCR from the PCR reads. This table holds 440,000 or so distinct CDR3 sequences, around 46% found once. The V gene's germline CDR1 is SGHTA and CDR2 FQGNSA. V shed 5 bases and J shed 5 bases, with 18 bases lying between them. This CDR3 has 15 amino acids. The material sequenced was PBMCs, taken before TCRalphabeta/CD19-depleted stem cell transplant. The sequence was collected from a girl aged 2 to 9 with aplastic anemia, due to receive a stem cell transplant. V is TRBV7-2 and J is TRBJ1-1, with a weak D call TRBD1 (6 bases). CDR3 amino acids: CASSPEGGARTEAFF. The DNA of the CDR3 is TGTGCCAGCAGCCCCGAGGGGGGGGCGCGGACTGAAGCTTTCTTT. Using reference TRBV7-2 and TRBJ1-1 for the parts outside the CDR3, the full variable domain is GAGVSQSPSNKVTEKGKDVELRCDPISGHTALYWYRQSLGQGLEFLIYFQGNSAPDKSGLPSDRFSAERTGGSVSTLTIQRTQQEDSAVYLCASSPEGGARTEAFFGQGTRLTVV.